This T cell receptor (beta chain) was identified during a study of a mutant IDH1 vaccine in newly diagnosed glioma. At the level of the study: Eight vaccinations reached patients in weeks 1, 3, 5, 7, 11, 15, 19 and 23. Beforehand, treatment had been radiotherapy, temozolomide, or both; the majority received both. Study observations and caveats: Among all patients, vaccine-induced immune responses occurred in approximately 94%.

Time point indicated: week 11, during vaccination. Vaccine doses each comprised 300 ug of mutant IDH1 20-mer peptide, with topical imiquimod. Profiled with immunoSEQ multiplex PCR; TCRdb holds only in-frame clones, not every one. The sample has 50,000 to 65,000 clones, about 91% seen once. Per germline, CDR1 SQVTM and CDR2 ANQGSEA. The length of the CDR3 is 10 residues. Between the trimmed V and J ends, which lost 6 bases and 5 bases, there was a span of 8 bases. Note on this clone: Its antigen is unidentified.

This TCR was recovered from a man aged 45-60 years with glioma. Sequencing was performed on PBMCs, taken from a glioma patient whose treatment included an IDH1 peptide vaccine. The genes are TRBV29-1 and TRBJ2-7, with D uncertain. The chain's CDR3 is CSVRTDEQYF. The DNA for the CDR3 is TGCAGCGTCAGGACGGACGAGCAGTACTTC.